This T cell receptor beta chain appears in the sequencing data of a study of monozygotic twins with inflammatory bowel disease. Findings and limits, study-wide: Relative clonotype sharing with others was diminished in IBD patients versus healthy twins, particularly with disease activity. It was observed that concordant and discordant twins did not differ in repertoire similarity, possibly given limited power.

UMIs with a 6-nucleotide sample barcode were added by template switching. TCRdb reprocessed the 5' RACE reads, keeping one entry per CDR3 protein, no DNA. This repertoire comprises about 150,000 distinct CDR3 sequences; its ten largest clones make up roughly 1.2%. CDR3 size: 15 residues. The germline gives CDR1 MGHDK, CDR2 SYGVNS. To note about this clonotype: No antigen is known for it.

Each donor gave roughly 2.5 ml of peripheral blood. This clonotype originated in a human donor with ulcerative colitis or Crohn's disease, or a healthy co-twin of an affected twin (not recorded which). Sequenced input: blood. The chain couples TRBV25-1 to TRBJ2-2; TCRdb calls TRBD1, which cannot be checked without DNA. This CDR3 is CASSDLTGVTGELFF.